The rows below give T cell receptor beta chains drawn from one sample of a study of blood T cell repertoires in COVID-19. Produced via immunoSEQ multiplex PCR; TCRdb's table is partial and in-frame only. The sample lists 120,000 to 150,000 clones; over 80% were seen once. Sequencing was done on a sample of peripheral blood. The receptors derive from a man aged 30 to 39 with COVID-19, enrolled during active disease. CDR3s include the opening cysteine and the closing phenylalanine or tryptophan. D genes are given only for firm matches. Clone size is shown for a subset of rows, as once, few, many or a class of expanded clone.

V gene: TRBV28
clone size: -
J gene: TRBJ2-2
D gene: TRBD1
CDR3 DNA: TGTGCCAGCAGTCACAGGGGGAACACCGGGGAGCTGTTTTTT
CDR3 protein: CASSHRGNTGELFF

V gene: TRBV19
clone size: -
J gene: TRBJ2-7
D gene: -
CDR3 DNA: TGTGCCAGTAGTACCCTCCAGGGGGGCGAGCAGTACTTC
CDR3 protein: CASSTLQGGEQYF

V gene: TRBV28
clone size: -
J gene: TRBJ2-3
D gene: TRBD1
CDR3 DNA: TGTGCCAGCAGGGGGACAGGACTGAGATACACAGATACGCAGTATTTT
CDR3 protein: CASRGTGLRYTDTQYF

V gene: TRBV4-1
clone size: few
J gene: TRBJ2-7
D gene: -
CDR3 DNA: TGCGCCAGCAGCCTTTGGTCAGGCGAGCAGTACTTC
CDR3 protein: CASSLWSGEQYF

V gene: TRBV7-2
clone size: -
J gene: TRBJ1-5
D gene: -
CDR3 DNA: TGTGCCAGCAGCTTAGGCGTCCTAGAGAATCAGCCCCAGCATTTT
CDR3 protein: CASSLGVLENQPQHF

V gene: TRBV11-2
clone size: -
J gene: TRBJ2-3
D gene: TRBD1
CDR3 DNA: TGTGCCAGCTTAAGGACAGGGGCAGCAGATACGCAGTATTTT
CDR3 protein: CASLRTGAADTQYF

V gene: TRBV9
clone size: -
J gene: TRBJ1-1
D gene: -
CDR3 DNA: TGTGCCAGCAGCCCTAGCGGGGGTGACACTGAAGCTTTCTTT
CDR3 protein: CASSPSGGDTEAFF

V gene: TRBV4-2
clone size: once
J gene: TRBJ1-4
D gene: -
CDR3 DNA: TGTGCCAGCAGCCAACCGGAGATAAACGGGAAACTGTTTTTT
CDR3 protein: CASSQPEINGKLFF

V gene: TRBV20-1
clone size: -
J gene: TRBJ1-5
D gene: -
CDR3 DNA: TGCAGTGCTAGTCGGGGGGTTAATCAGCCCCAGCATTTT
CDR3 protein: CSASRGVNQPQHF

V gene: TRBV27
clone size: -
J gene: TRBJ2-7
D gene: TRBD2
CDR3 DNA: TGTGCCAGCAGTTTAACGGGAGGCTACGAGCAGTACTTC
CDR3 protein: CASSLTGGYEQYF

V gene: TRBV10-2
clone size: -
J gene: TRBJ2-7
D gene: TRBD2
CDR3 DNA: TGCGCCAGCAGTGGGGGGGGAGCTCGGGAGCAGTACTTC
CDR3 protein: CASSGGGAREQYF

V gene: TRBV14
clone size: -
J gene: TRBJ2-3
D gene: TRBD2
CDR3 DNA: TGTGCCAGCAGCCAAGCGGGAGGGACAGATACGCAGTATTTT
CDR3 protein: CASSQAGGTDTQYF